This T cell receptor (beta chain) was obtained from a study of T cell responses to AZD1222 COVID-19 vaccine. General study points: Epitopes outside B.1.351 and B.1.1.7 mutated regions reportedly drew nearly half of spike TCRs.

Concerning this clone itself: The antigen remains undetermined.

Libraries were prepared by immunoSEQ multiplex PCR; TCRdb keeps only in-frame clonotypes and omits some of them. Of some 120,000 clones detected, 80% to 90% appear once; the ten largest clones hold roughly 1.7%. The germline V gene encodes CDR1 SGHRS and CDR2 YFSETQ. J was trimmed by 0 bases and V by 2 bases; bases with no gene match: 2. The CDR3 has 15 residues. This material consisted of peripheral blood, taken on day 0 of AZD1222 vaccination. The sequence came from an adult in good health. The V call is TRBV5-1, the J call TRBJ1-5; 7 bases line up with TRBD1. The CDR3 DNA follows: TGCGCCAGCAGCTTCGGGACAGATAGCAATCAGCCCCAGCATTTT. This codes for CASSFGTDSNQPQHF.